This T cell receptor (beta chain) was sequenced during a study of cytomegalovirus exposure and HLA in healthy donors (dated by TCRdb to between 2016 and 2019). With respect to the entire study: An earlier analysis of some 550 of the donors reported 250 to 350 Gb of sequence data and 120 million or so unique TCR beta sequences from about 179 million T cells. An early release covering around 630 HLA-typed donors comprised roughly 300 gigabases of sequencing data and around 80 million unique TCR sequences. The genetic ancestry cluster associated with self-reported Caucasian donors included 81% of the roughly 380 genotyped donors. The aim of the study was to test whether cataloging public T cell receptors could identify signatures of past pathogen exposure. The T cell repertoires of around 670 subjects were profiled by immunosequencing and related to cytomegalovirus serostatus. In addition to the first cohort of approximately 670 subjects, a separate validation cohort of 120 different subjects was used. High-throughput TCR immunosequencing, statistical association of individual TCRs with disease status, and machine learning were combined to predict cytomegalovirus infection status. In a later analysis, previously published TCR beta repertoires from some 640 donors were re-analyzed and high-resolution HLA genotyping was added so that TCR occurrence patterns could be studied. Rather than drawing on any new phenotypic data, the later analysis identified candidate immune exposures from TCR beta sequences and the way those sequences occurred across donors. An earlier analysis of several hundred of the donors used high-throughput TCR beta sequencing to judge whether each TCR beta V gene segment behaved as functional or pseudogenic. Donor age, sex, ethnicity and CMV serostatus were compiled together with the repertoire data. A later genetic analysis took genome-wide SNP genotypes for about 60% of the roughly 670 donors and used that subset as a discovery cohort. Every repertoire in the discovery cohort had been generated on one and the same sequencing platform. Both class I and class II loci were covered by HLA typing, at four-digit resolution. Typing coverage varied by locus: 629-630 donors for A, B, C, DRB1 and DQB1; approximately 560 for DQA1; around 570 for DPA1; 400 to 480 for DPB1. A handful of DR-DQ haplotypes were handled as single units for association and clustering because linkage in the cohort was strong. On average, 235,054 unique TCR beta nucleotide sequences were sequenced per donor among more than 350 genotyped donors of the cohort, with approximately 18% of those sequences being non-productive.

With regard to this clone: Its antigen is currently not known. There are no base qualities to consult, and no much larger clone falls within one base.

The library relied on the immunoSEQ multiplex PCR assay. A mixture of 60 forward primers for TCR Vbeta segments and 13 reverse primers for TCR Jbeta segments was used in the multiplex PCR. The CDR3 region of rearranged TCR beta genes was amplified from genomic DNA with a multiplex PCR assay. The amplified TCR beta libraries were sequenced on the Illumina HiSeq System as 87-base-pair reads. Processing in the source paper ran as follows. Across the 600 to 700 repertoires, a later analysis counted 60 million to 90 million unique TCR beta chains, roughly 11 million of which were shared by at least two donors. Raw reads were error-corrected and collapsed into unique sequences by a nearest-neighbor algorithm in which closely related sequences were merged to remove PCR and sequencing errors. V, D and J gene segments were assigned by aligning CDR3 sequences to IMGT reference sequences. For a sequence to be retained, at least a six-nucleotide match to both a V gene segment and a J gene segment was required. Rearrangements were called productive when the CDR3 lacked stop codons and stayed in frame with V and J; all others were non-productive. CDR3 was defined according to IMGT convention as the region running from the second conserved V-encoded cysteine to the conserved J-encoded phenylalanine. In an earlier analysis of around 540 of the donors, sequences lacking an unambiguous match to a single V gene segment were excluded. In an earlier analysis of some 590 of the donors, a V segment was called functional when productive rearrangements were above 56.7%, and segregating when the standard deviation between donors exceeded 5%. A statistical classification framework was developed to diagnose cytomegalovirus status using the catalog of TCR beta chain sequences. In a later analysis, TCR nucleotide sequences were compared against IMGT/GENE-DB human TR gene sequences so that V and J genes could be assigned. In a later analysis, CDR3 sequences and most-parsimonious VDJ recombination scenarios were assigned using the TCRdist pipeline. In a later analysis, every TCR beta chain was defined by the combination of its CDR3 amino acid sequence and its V-gene family, and reads without a unique V-gene family were dropped. To address suspected cross-contamination and a sequencing artifact, a later analysis removed several hundred highly shared, low-generation-probability nucleotide sequences. A later analysis calculated a clonal expansion index for each public chain from normalized within-repertoire ranks of inferred template counts. In a later analysis, generation probabilities were computed using a VDJ recombination model fitted to out-of-frame rearrangements, and the results were checked against IGoR. In a later analysis, TCR-TCR, TCR-HLA and TCR-CMV co-occurrence was scored with hypergeometric tests, and a repertoire-size bias correction was applied to TCR pairs. To estimate false discovery rates, a later analysis permuted the HLA or CMV assignments 20 times. In a later analysis, co-occurring TCRs were grouped using DBSCAN, with TCRdist sequence similarity added in when clustering inside HLA-allele-positive subsets. Repertoires with fewer than 30,000 or more than 120,000 public chains, plus five repertoires with anomalous nucleotide sharing, were excluded from co-occurrence clustering. TCRdb retrieved this table from immuneACCESS and kept in-frame rearrangements only. Not all clones are present; in checked studies, unresolved V genes account for under half, and no reason is known for the remainder. That table supplies the V and J calls and clone size; D and trimming were determined from the DNA. The sample table shows roughly 180,000 clones, and around 75% are seen once. The ten largest clonotypes hold less than 6% of the sample.

General conclusions and limits of the study: Because counts were too low, about 18 rarely observed V segments, including chromosome 9 orphons, were excluded from the earlier analysis of fewer than 650 of the donors. A further reported finding was that TCR beta sequences accurately predicted the HLA-A and HLA-B alleles for most subjects in the first cohort. A few of the identified cytomegalovirus-associated TCR beta chains were confirmed in vitro to be specific for cytomegalovirus antigens. The classifier was reported to diagnose cytomegalovirus status with high specificity and sensitivity in both the original and validation cohorts. Specific HLA alleles were associated with 15,000 to 20,000 TCR beta sequences at a false discovery rate of 0.05 in a later analysis. Across donors, most TCR sequences were observed very rarely, whereas some public TCRs were present in many individuals. The study listed 164 TCR beta chains as associated with cytomegalovirus. CMV serostatus was the only immune exposure information available for the cohort. A cluster of highly shared sequence variants was judged likely to be a technical artifact of the sequencing pipeline. The authors suggested that the approach could potentially be extended to other disease states and immunological phenotypes. Assigning TCR associations to individual alleles was difficult when HLA alleles, especially DR and DQ, strongly co-occurred. In an earlier analysis of about 600 of the donors, most TCR beta V segments appeared in productive rearrangements about 87% or about 30% of the time, broadly matching IMGT annotations. An association between a missense DCLRE1C variant and V-gene and J-gene trimming of TCR beta chains was found in a later genetic analysis and replicated in an independent cohort. In a later analysis, the rate of TCR association differed among HLA loci, with DRB1 alleles having the most associated TCRs and HLA-C alleles having the fewest. In a later analysis, most CMV-associated TCR beta chains were found to appear HLA-restricted, with HLA associations seemingly driven largely by CMV exposure. Correlated functional status among segregating V segments might be attributable to linkage disequilibrium, but an unknown experimental factor could not be ruled out. Because HLA typing was unavailable for some donors at each locus, only the typed subset was used in association tests. A later analysis reported that several top co-occurrence clusters appeared linked to parvovirus B19, influenza, CMV and Epstein-Barr virus. The presence/absence analyses assumed that sequencing depth was roughly uniform across donors, and that assumption may not be true. Compared with the approximately 670-donor mean, donors in an Asian-associated ancestry cluster had fewer N-insertions in productive TCRs, according to a later genetic analysis. In this cohort, only TCR beta chains were sequenced, and detectable features were limited by the absence of alpha or paired-chain data. In a later analysis, HLA-associated TCR beta chains were found to be more clonally expanded and to have lower generation probabilities than equally common non-associated chains.

The cohort comprised some 730 healthy bone marrow donors. At the time of sampling, all cohort members were nominally healthy, though unrecorded immune exposures were likely present. The donor tested CMV seropositive, placing the donor among the 289 seropositive members of the cohort. A peripheral blood sample was provided by each donor, and peripheral blood mononuclear cells were used for TCR beta sequencing. The Qiagen DNeasy Blood Extraction Kit was used to extract genomic DNA from the blood cell samples. The sequence derives from a woman aged 30 to 39 in good health and CMV-seropositive. What was sequenced was PBMCs.

The DNA sequence is TGTGCCAGCAGTCGCAGGACAGGTTTGCGTGGCTACACCTTC. Translated, it reads CASSRRTGLRGYTF. The rearrangement combines TRBV6-5 with TRBJ1-2, with 7 bases in between that match TRBD1. From the germline V gene, CDR1 is MNHEY and CDR2 is SVGAGI. The CDR3 numbers 14 residues from cysteine through phenylalanine. Just the 42-base CDR3 DNA is kept, in frame starting at base 1. Germline trimming: 5 bases from V, 7 bases from J; junction bases outside gene matches: 10.